Listed below are T cell receptor beta chains from one sample, sequenced in a study of T cells after yellow fever vaccination. TCRdb recomputed calls from the 5' RACE reads with MiXCR, one row per CDR3 protein. The sample lists about 220,000 distinct CDR3 sequences; about 3% were seen once. The specimen comprised CD4+ T cells sorted from PBMCs, sampled 10 days after the yellow fever booster vaccination. The receptor source for this set is a man between 18 and 35 years old who received the YFV17D yellow fever vaccine. The CDR3 runs from the conserved cysteine through the conserved F or W. The order of the fields is CDR3 length, J gene, D gene, V gene, clone size, CDR3 DNA, CDR3 protein. The D gene is left open where the match is weak. Clone size, where shown, is once, few, many, or a class for clones that have expanded.

15	TRBJ2-7	TRBD2	TRBV5-1	.	TGCGCCAGCAGCATGGCCGGGGGGGACCCCTACGAGCAGTACTTC	CASSMAGGDPYEQYF
13	TRBJ1-3	TRBD1	TRBV6-5	few	TGTGCCAGCAGTCGACAGGGAAGAAACACCATATATTTT	CASSRQGRNTIYF
15	TRBJ2-5	.	TRBV20-1	.	TGCAGTGCCGCCCGGGGTGGGGCCCTGGGGGAGACCCAGTACTTC	CSAARGGALGETQYF
14	TRBJ1-4	TRBD1	TRBV7-9	many	TGTGCCAGCAGCCGGGGCCAGGGGGATGAAAAACTGTTTTTT	CASSRGQGDEKLFF
14	TRBJ2-5	.	TRBV28	.	TGTGCCAGCAGTACGGGGTCCCTCCAAGAGACCCAGTACTTC	CASSTGSLQETQYF
13	TRBJ2-2	.	TRBV2	.	TGTGCCAGCAGCGGCAGTCAAACCGGGGAGCTGTTTTTT	CASSGSQTGELFF
13	TRBJ2-7	.	TRBV2	.	TGTGCCAGTGGGGCATCAATCTCCTACGAGCAGTACTTC	CASGASISYEQYF
16	TRBJ1-1	.	TRBV5-5	many	TGTGCCAGCAGCTTGAAGACAGGAGGAGAACGGACTGAAGCTTTCTTT	CASSLKTGGERTEAFF
11	TRBJ2-2	.	TRBV29-1	many	TGCAGCGGGCGGAACACCGGGGAGCTGTTTTTT	CSGRNTGELFF
17	TRBJ2-5	TRBD2	TRBV4-3	few	TGCGCCAGCAGCCAAGAAATTTCGGGGGGTTCGATAGAGACCCAGTACTTC	CASSQEISGGSIETQYF
16	TRBJ1-6	.	TRBV7-8	many	TGTGCCAGCAGCTCCCCCAGGAGAGGGGACGGATCACCCCTCCACTTT	CASSSPRRGDGSPLHF
14	TRBJ2-1	TRBD1	TRBV24-1	many	TGTGCCACCAGTGATGGGACAGGGGTCGGTGAGCAGTTCTTC	CATSDGTGVGEQFF
15	TRBJ2-1	.	TRBV5-1	few	TGCGCCAGCAGCCCGGGGACCCGAAGGGGCAATGAGCAGTTCTTC	CASSPGTRRGNEQFF
14	TRBJ2-5	TRBD2	TRBV7-2	few	TGTGCCAGCGTCCCGGGGAGGGCGCAGGAGACCCAGTACTTC	CASVPGRAQETQYF
15	TRBJ1-3	.	TRBV5-4	.	TGTGCCAGCAGCGAAGACACTGGCTCTGGAAACACCATATATTTT	CASSEDTGSGNTIYF
12	TRBJ1-5	.	TRBV20-1	.	TGCAGTGCTTCCAGGGGAGAGGGGCCCCAGCATTTT	CSASRGEGPQHF
15	TRBJ2-5	TRBD2	TRBV7-2	.	TGTGCCAGCAGCCCCCCTGCGGGGGGGAAAGAGACCCAGTACTTC	CASSPPAGGKETQYF
19	TRBJ2-2	TRBD1	TRBV11-2	.	TGTGCCAGCAGCATGAGACAGGGGGCGAGTTTAGTTTCGTCCGGGGAGCTGTTTTTT	CASSMRQGASLVSSGELFF
12	TRBJ2-7	.	TRBV12-3/TRBV12-4	many	TGTGCCAGCAGTTTTGGGAGCTACGAGCAGTACTTC	CASSFGSYEQYF
15	TRBJ2-5	TRBD1	TRBV6-2/TRBV6-3	many	TGTGCCAGCAGCACCAGACAGGGGCGGACAGAGACCCAGTACTTC	CASSTRQGRTETQYF
16	TRBJ1-2	.	TRBV4-3	few	TGCGCCAGCAGCCGGAGGTCCGACTTCCCTAACTATGGCTACACCTTC	CASSRRSDFPNYGYTF
14	TRBJ1-2	TRBD1	TRBV7-2	many	TGTGCCAGCAGCTTGTCTGGGACAGGGTATGGCTACACCTTC	CASSLSGTGYGYTF
15	TRBJ1-5	TRBD1	TRBV19	few	TGTGCCAGTTCATTCGGGACAGGGAAGGATCAGCCCCAGCATTTT	CASSFGTGKDQPQHF
13	TRBJ2-2	.	TRBV5-4	.	TGTGCCAGCACCCCCCTACCCGCCGGGGAGCTGTTTTTT	CASTPLPAGELFF
14	TRBJ1-1	.	TRBV20-1	.	TGCAGTGCATACTCCCGCCCATTGAACACTGAAGCTTTCTTT	CSAYSRPLNTEAFF
14	TRBJ1-1	.	TRBV30	few	TGTGCCTGGAACCCCGGGACGTTGAACACTGAAGCTTTCTTT	CAWNPGTLNTEAFF
15	TRBJ1-1	.	TRBV5-1	many	TGCGCCAGCAGCTTTATCAGTGTGGGGAGCACTGAAGCTTTCTTT	CASSFISVGSTEAFF
13	TRBJ1-2	TRBD1	TRBV5-4	few	TGTGCCAGCAGCCCCGACAGGGGTGGTGGCTACACCTTC	CASSPDRGGGYTF
13	TRBJ2-1	TRBD1	TRBV7-2	few	TGTGCCAGCAGCCAGACAGGGTACAATGAGCAGTTCTTC	CASSQTGYNEQFF
13	TRBJ2-1	TRBD2	TRBV27	.	TGTGCCAGCAACGCGGGGGGCTACAATGAGCAGTTCTTC	CASNAGGYNEQFF
16	TRBJ2-3	TRBD2	TRBV23-1	.	TGCGCCAGCAGTCAATCAGCGGGGAGATACAGAGATACGCAGTATTTT	CASSQSAGRYRDTQYF
13	TRBJ2-4	TRBD1	TRBV19	few	TGTGCCAGTAGCCTCCAGGGGGCGGAAATTCAGTACTTC	CASSLQGAEIQYF
13	TRBJ2-3	.	TRBV12-5	many	TGTGCTAGTGGCTCCAACCGGGACGATAGACAGTATTTT	CASGSNRDDRQYF
14	TRBJ2-5	.	TRBV5-1	.	TGCGCCAGCAGCTTTGGACTAACGCAAGAGACCCAGTACTTC	CASSFGLTQETQYF
15	TRBJ1-2	.	TRBV6-5	many	TGTGCCAGCAGTTACTCAGGAGGGAGGGACTATGGCTACACCTTC	CASSYSGGRDYGYTF
12	TRBJ2-1	.	TRBV10-3	few	TGTGCCATCAAGACCGACGGCGGTGAGCAGTTCTTC	CAIKTDGGEQFF
14	TRBJ2-5	.	TRBV12-3/TRBV12-4	many	TGTGCCAGCGGAAGGTCTAACATCGCAGAGACCCAGTACTTC	CASGRSNIAETQYF
12	TRBJ1-5	TRBD1	TRBV29-1	many	TGCAGCGTTGCAGGGGGGAATCAGCCCCAGCATTTT	CSVAGGNQPQHF
15	TRBJ1-1	.	TRBV5-1	few	TGCGCCAGCAGACTCACCTGGACAGTGTACACTGAAGCTTTCTTT	CASRLTWTVYTEAFF
14	TRBJ2-7	.	TRBV28	few	TGTGCCAGCAGTTCGCATCACGGACCCTACGAGCAGTACTTC	CASSSHHGPYEQYF
16	TRBJ2-2	.	TRBV5-1	.	TGCGCCAGCAGCTTGGCGGCCATAACGAACACCGGGGAGCTGTTTTTT	CASSLAAITNTGELFF
13	TRBJ1-1	.	TRBV7-6	many	TGTGCCAGCAGCCGACAGAAAGACACTGAAGCTTTCTTT	CASSRQKDTEAFF
18	TRBJ2-3	TRBD2	TRBV6-5	.	TGTGCCAGCAGTTACTCCTTGGCGGGGGGCTACCACACAGATACGCAGTATTTT	CASSYSLAGGYHTDTQYF
18	TRBJ1-1	TRBD1	TRBV18	many	TGTGCCAGCTCGCGCAGCCCGGGACAGGGGGCTCTGAACACTGAAGCTTTCTTT	CASSRSPGQGALNTEAFF
14	TRBJ2-5	.	TRBV5-1	many	TGCGCCAGCAGCTTGGACAGGGCGGTAGAGACCCAGTACTTC	CASSLDRAVETQYF
14	TRBJ2-1	.	TRBV5-6	many	TGTGCCAGCAGCTTGAGGGATTATGCCCTAAGAGCGTTCTTC	CASSLRDYALRAFF
13	TRBJ1-4	.	TRBV20-1	.	TGCAGTGCTAGAATACTCCAGAGGGAAAAACTGTTTTTT	CSARILQREKLFF
17	TRBJ2-4	TRBD2	TRBV2	many	TGTGCCAGCAGTGAAAGGCTAGCGGCCTTCGCCAAAAACATTCAGTACTTC	CASSERLAAFAKNIQYF
13	TRBJ1-2	.	TRBV7-9	many	TGTGCCAGCAGCCTCCGGGACGGATATGGCTACACCTTC	CASSLRDGYGYTF
12	TRBJ1-2	.	TRBV2	.	TGTGCCAGCATAAGGGACCTGGATGGCTACACCTTC	CASIRDLDGYTF
13	TRBJ2-7	.	TRBV7-2	few	TGTGCCAGCAGCTTAATAACAGCCTACGAGCAGTACTTC	CASSLITAYEQYF
15	TRBJ2-5	.	TRBV5-1	.	TGCGCCAGCACCCTAAGATGGGGCAGTCAAGAGACCCAGTACTTC	CASTLRWGSQETQYF
13	TRBJ1-2	.	TRBV5-5	many	TGTGCCAGCAGCGTGACAGTTAACTATGGCTACACCTTC	CASSVTVNYGYTF
18	TRBJ2-4	.	TRBV7-2	.	TGTGCCAGCAGCTCCGGGCCTCGGGGGTCCGGTACCAAAAACATTCAGTACTTC	CASSSGPRGSGTKNIQYF
15	TRBJ2-7	.	TRBV20-1	many	TGCAGTGCCCCGCCCCGGGGTAGGGGCTCGAACGAGCAGTACTTC	CSAPPRGRGSNEQYF